What follows are 27 T cell receptor beta chains derived from one specimen sequenced in a study of shared clonotypes between healthy human individuals. Only in-frame clones appear in the TCRdb table, and some are missing; sequencing was by immunoSEQ multiplex PCR. The sample shows roughly 1.5 million clones, about 98% of them seen only once. The sequenced sample was naive CD4+ T cells sorted from blood. Regarding subset: CD45RA+ positively selected. These receptors originate from a man aged 25-40 years in good health.

V gene TRBV13 combines with J gene TRBJ1-4; D perhaps matches TRBD1 (5 bases). The CDR3 loop spans 14 amino acids. CDR1 and CDR2 from the germline V gene are PRHDT and FYEKMQ (reference sequence). V gave up 3 bases and J gave up 5 bases, with 10 bases separating them. CDR3 DNA: TGTGCCAGCAGCTTCTCAGGGTCGAATGAAAAACTGTTTTTT. It yields the protein CASSFSGSNEKLFF. Together with reference TRBV13 and TRBJ1-4, the CDR3 gives the full variable domain: AAGVIQSPRHLIKEKRETATLKCYPIPRHDTVYWYQQGPGQDPQFLISFYEKMQSDKGSIPDRFSAQQFSDYHSELNMSSLELGDSALYFCASSFSGSNEKLFFGSGTQLSVL.

Only one count was recorded for this clone. V is TRBV18 and J is TRBJ1-1; tentatively, D is TRBD1 (6 bases). Per the germline V gene, CDR1 is KGHSH and CDR2 is LQKENI. V shed 5 bases and J shed 0 bases, with 13 bases lying between them. The CDR3 is 15 amino acids. The CDR3 region has the DNA TGTGCCAGCTCATCTAGGACAGTCATGAACACTGAAGCTTTCTTT. Protein: CASSSRTVMNTEAFF.

The CDR3 sequence: CASSLKEAATNEKLFF. The CDR3 DNA follows: TGTGCCAGCAGCTTAAAAGAGGCGGCAACTAATGAAAAACTGTTTTTT. This chain links TRBV7-2 with TRBJ1-4; D is ambiguous. The germline V gene encodes CDR1 SGHTA and CDR2 FQGNSA. V was clipped by 2 bases and J by 0 bases, with 10 bases between them. This CDR3 is 16 amino acids long.

This chain connects TRBV5-1 to TRBJ2-1, with 12 bases matching TRBD2. Trimming took 4 bases from V and 8 from J; bases not matched to a gene: 16. Germline-derived CDR1 and CDR2 are SGHRS and YFSETQ. The CDR3 has 18 amino acids. CDR3 DNA sequence: TGCGCCAGCAGCCCGGGACTCCTAGCGGGAGGGCCCTCCGATGAGCAGTTCTTC. Encoded protein: CASSPGLLAGGPSDEQFF.

This clone was observed a single time. The chain recombines TRBV11-3 with TRBJ2-7; D is tentatively TRBD1 or TRBD2 (5 bases each). This CDR3 contains 12 residues. The V gene lost 5 bases and the J gene lost 5 bases, with 10 bases spanning the gap. Germline V gene lookup returns CDR1 SGHNT and CDR2 YENEEA. In nucleotides, the CDR3 is TGTGCCAGCAGCATCGAGGGGCACGAGCAGTACTTC. Translation gives CASSIEGHEQYF.

The genes are TRBV7-8 and TRBJ2-7; TRBD1 matches 7 bases. After removal of 1 base from V and 2 bases from J, the junction contained 5 bases not matched to a gene. CDR3 size: 15 residues. Germline CDR1 and CDR2: SGHVS and FQNEAQ. CDR3 protein: CASSLEAGQAYEQYF. The CDR3 region has the DNA TGTGCCAGCAGCTTAGAGGCTGGACAGGCCTACGAGCAGTACTTC.

This clone was found a few times. V is TRBV10-1 and J is TRBJ1-2, with no clear D. This CDR3 spans 11 amino acids. V lost 8 bases and J lost 2, with 6 bases in between. Germline lookup yields CDR1 WNHNN and CDR2 SYGVQD (reference sequence). In DNA, the CDR3 is TGCGCCAGCCGCTTAAACTATGGCTACACCTTC. As protein: CASRLNYGYTF.

This chain uses TRBV30 with TRBJ2-1; 7 bases align to TRBD2. The V gene's germline CDR1 is GTSNPN and CDR2 SVGIG (reference sequence). After removal of 0 bases from V and 0 bases from J, the junction contained 8 bases not matched to a gene. There are 17 residues in the CDR3. For the CDR3, the DNA is TGTGCCTGGAGTGTGGGGTCGGGCGGGAGCTCCTACAATGAGCAGTTCTTC. This translates into CAWSVGSGGSSYNEQFF.

The chain uses TRBV11-3 and TRBJ2-3, with a tentative D call TRBD1 (5 bases). Trimming removed 3 bases at V and 4 bases at J, with 17 bases between. There are 16 residues in the CDR3. Germline-derived CDR1 and CDR2 are SGHNT and YENEEA. CDR3 in DNA: TGTGCCAGCAGCTTCGACAGTACAGGTCCGGCAGATACGCAGTATTTT. Amino acid sequence: CASSFDSTGPADTQYF.

V gene TRBV6-1 combines with J gene TRBJ2-5, with TRBD2 matching over 12 bases. The V segment lost 2 bases and the J segment 1 base; nucleotides outside the gene matches: 8. CDR3 length: 18 residues. CDR1 MNHNS and CDR2 SASEGT come from the germline V gene. Here the CDR3 DNA reads TGTGCCAGCAGTGAAAATGGGGGGACTAGCGGGTTCCAAGAGACCCAGTACTTC. As protein: CASSENGGTSGFQETQYF.

This sequence joins TRBV30 and TRBJ1-1; tentatively, D is TRBD1 (6 bases). CDR1 GTSNPN and CDR2 SVGIG come from the germline V gene (reference sequence). There are 16 residues in the CDR3. V lost 4 bases and J lost 3, with 21 bases in between. As DNA, the CDR3 is TGTGCCTGGACCCTAACGGGGGCGGCTTGGTACACTGAAGCTTTCTTT. Translated: CAWTLTGAAWYTEAFF.

The CDR3 is CAIRPGQGTEAFF. CDR3 DNA sequence: TGTGCCATCAGGCCGGGACAAGGTACTGAAGCTTTCTTT. This chain joins TRBV10-3 and TRBJ1-1; TRBD1 might be the D (6 bases). The length of the CDR3 is 13 residues. Germline-derived CDR1 and CDR2 are ENHRY and SYGVKD. Trimming took off 6 bases at V and 5 bases at J, with 13 bases between the two ends.

The chain joins TRBV20-1 to TRBJ1-1; D call uncertain. V was shortened by 6 bases and J by 4 bases, with 3 bases between the two germline ends. The CDR3 consists of 9 residues. Germline-derived CDR1 and CDR2 are DFQATT and SNEGSKA (reference sequence). CDR3 in DNA: TGCAGTGCACCCACTGAAGCTTTCTTT. Translated: CSAPTEAFF.

This clone was detected once. The V call is TRBV27, the J call TRBJ2-4; the D is unclear. The germline CDR1 and CDR2 sequences are MNHEY and SMNVEV (reference sequence). The CDR3 contains 12 residues. Trimming removed 5 bases at V and 8 bases at J, with 10 bases between. The CDR3 DNA sequence: TGTGCCAGCAGTCAGGACGGAGACATTCAGTACTTC. This translates into CASSQDGDIQYF.

A remark on this clone: Other DNA sequences within the sample encode an identical CDR3. V usage is TRBV30 and J usage is TRBJ2-7; the D is unclear. This CDR3 spans 10 amino acids. CDR1 GTSNPN and CDR2 SVGIG come from the germline V gene (reference sequence). V gave up 5 bases and J gave up 2 bases, with 4 bases separating them. This CDR3 is CAWGTYEQYF. CDR3 nucleotides: TGTGCCTGGGGTACCTACGAGCAGTACTTC. Variable domain in full (rest from reference TRBV30 and TRBJ2-7): SQTIHQWPATLVQPVGSPLSLECTVEGTSNPNLYWYRQAAGRGLQLLFYSVGIGQISSEVPQNLSASRPQDRQFILSSKKLLLSDSGFYLCAWGTYEQYFGPGTRLTVT.

The CDR3 DNA reads TGTGCCAGCAGTGAATTCGTATCCTACGAGCAGTACTTC. As protein: CASSEFVSYEQYF. The chain couples TRBV6-1 to TRBJ2-7; D is uncertain. Germline V lookup: CDR1 MNHNS, CDR2 SASEGT. V lost 2 bases and J 1 base, leaving 6 bases between the germline ends. The CDR3 has 13 amino acids.

In the case of this clone: Given a much more abundant clone one base away, this may be a read error. Other DNA sequences from this sample encode an identical CDR3 as well. The chain recombines TRBV18 with TRBJ2-7, with 10 bases that match TRBD1. Trimming at V came to 3 bases and at J to 3 bases, leaving 5 bases not matched to a gene. CDR3 length: 15 amino acids. Germline V gene data show CDR1 as KGHSH and CDR2 as LQKENI. The CDR3 DNA reads as TGTGCCAGCTCACCTTCGGGACAGGGGTTCTACGAGCAGTACTTC. Translating gives CASSPSGQGFYEQYF.

The V gene is TRBV5-1, the J gene TRBJ2-1; 7 bases map to TRBD2. The CDR3 has 15 residues. Germline assignment: CDR1 SGHRS and CDR2 YFSETQ. J was trimmed by 1 base and V by 2 bases; bases with no gene match: 3. CDR3 amino acids: CASSFGTMSYNEQFF. CDR3 bases: TGCGCCAGCAGCTTTGGGACTATGTCCTACAATGAGCAGTTCTTC.

This chain connects TRBV19 to TRBJ1-2; TRBD1 agrees at 8 bases. The V gene end was trimmed by 4 bases and the J gene end by 1 base; junction bases not matched to a gene: 8. This CDR3 has 16 amino acids. The germline gives CDR1 LNHDA, CDR2 SQIVND (reference sequence). The CDR3 spells CASSNRDRISNYGYTF. The CDR3 DNA reads TGTGCCAGTAGTAACCGGGACAGGATAAGTAACTATGGCTACACCTTC.

The CDR3 region has the DNA TGTGCCAGCAGCGCAACGACAGGAAGTCCCTACGAGCAGTACTTC. Translating it yields CASSATTGSPYEQYF. This chain joins TRBV7-2 and TRBJ2-7, with D perhaps matching TRBD1 (6 bases). This CDR3 is built from 15 residues. V lost 5 bases and J lost 2, with 16 bases in between. CDR1 and CDR2 (germline): SGHTA, FQGNSA.

Comment on this clone: Other DNA sequences in this specimen translate into the identical CDR3. The chain combines TRBV9 with TRBJ2-1; TRBD2 aligns across 10 bases. The CDR3 covers 15 residues. Germline V gives CDR1 SGDLS, CDR2 YYNGEE. J was trimmed by 2 bases and V by 3 bases; bases with no gene match: 2. This CDR3 is CASSATSGTYNEQFF. The CDR3 DNA reads TGTGCCAGCAGCGCAACTAGCGGGACCTACAATGAGCAGTTCTTC. The full variable domain, with the rest looked up from reference TRBV9 and TRBJ2-1, is DSGVTQTPKHLITATGQRVTLRCSPRSGDLSVYWYQQSLDQGLQFLIQYYNGEERAKGNILERFSAQQFPDLHSELNLSSLELGDSALYFCASSATSGTYNEQFFGPGTRLTVL.

The chain carries TRBV5-4 and TRBJ2-7; 7 bases align to TRBD1. V lost 4 bases and J lost 1; bases outside the gene matches: 8. The germline gives CDR1 SGHNT, CDR2 YYREEE (reference sequence). CDR3 length: 15 residues. The CDR3 spells CASSPGTAPSYEQYF. CDR3 sequence (DNA): TGTGCCAGCAGCCCCGGGACAGCACCATCCTACGAGCAGTACTTC.

The J gene is TRBJ1-1, the V gene TRBV5-1; 8 bases map to TRBD1. Germline V gene data show CDR1 as SGHRS and CDR2 as YFSETQ. The CDR3 loop spans 14 amino acids. V dropped 4 bases and J dropped 0; count of bases not matched to a gene: 2. The CDR3 DNA is TGCGCCAGCAGCATGGACAGGGTGAACACTGAAGCTTTCTTT. It codes for CASSMDRVNTEAFF. The variable domain in full, with the rest retrieved from reference TRBV5-1 and TRBJ1-1, is KAGVTQTPRYLIKTRGQQVTLSCSPISGHRSVSWYQQTPGQGLQFLFEYFSETQRNKGNFPGRFSGRQFSNSRSEMNVSTLELGDSALYLCASSMDRVNTEAFFGQGTRLTVV.

The chain employs TRBV2 and TRBJ1-4; D ambiguous. This CDR3 region has 16 residues. Germline V gene data show CDR1 as SNHLY and CDR2 as FYNNEI. V was pared by 7 bases and J by 8 bases, with 23 bases between. The CDR3 sequence is CASINLGDPYGEKLFF. The CDR3 DNA reads as TGTGCCAGCATTAACCTCGGGGATCCCTACGGGGAAAAACTGTTTTTT.

The V call is TRBV5-4, the J call TRBJ1-1; D gene uncertain. Germline V gene sequence: CDR1 SGHNT, CDR2 YYREEE (reference sequence). CDR3 length: 11 residues. The V and J ends lost 2 bases and 10 bases respectively, with 9 bases between them. The CDR3 DNA follows: TGTGCCAGCAGCTTAGCAGATGTAGCTTTCTTT. Translated: CASSLADVAFF.

CDR3 residues: CASSKGAWTGICQPQHF. CDR3 in DNA: TGTGCCAGCAGCAAAGGGGCGTGGACAGGGATTTGTCAGCCCCAGCATTTT. The V and J genes are TRBV21-1 and TRBJ1-5; TRBD1 is the table's D call and was not checked against the DNA. TRBV21-1 is tagged as a pseudogene. The CDR3 consists of 17 residues.

The rearrangement joins TRBV27 to TRBJ2-5, with TRBD2 identical over 8 bases. This CDR3 is 17 amino acids long. Germline V gives CDR1 MNHEY, CDR2 SMNVEV (reference sequence). J was trimmed by 4 bases and V by 4 bases; bases with no gene match: 14. CDR3: CASSSPTGREGRETQYF. CDR3 DNA: TGTGCCAGCAGTTCCCCGACTGGTCGGGAGGGCCGAGAGACCCAGTACTTC.